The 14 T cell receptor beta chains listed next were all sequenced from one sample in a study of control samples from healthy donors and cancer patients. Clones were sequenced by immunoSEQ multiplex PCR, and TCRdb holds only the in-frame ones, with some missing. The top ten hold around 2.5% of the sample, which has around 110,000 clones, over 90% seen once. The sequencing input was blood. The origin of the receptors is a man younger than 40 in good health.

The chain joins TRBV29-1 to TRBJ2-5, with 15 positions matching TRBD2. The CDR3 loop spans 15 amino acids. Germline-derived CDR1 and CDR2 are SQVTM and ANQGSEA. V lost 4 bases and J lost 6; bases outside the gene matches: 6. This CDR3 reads CSVGTSGGAIQTQYF. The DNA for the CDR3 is TGCAGCGTTGGGACTAGCGGGGGGGCCATCCAGACCCAGTACTTC.

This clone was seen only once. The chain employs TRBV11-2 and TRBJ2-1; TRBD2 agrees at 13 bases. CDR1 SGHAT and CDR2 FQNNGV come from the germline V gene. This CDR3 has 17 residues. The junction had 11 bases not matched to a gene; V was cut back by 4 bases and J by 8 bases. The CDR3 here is CASSSLTSGGAFYEQFF. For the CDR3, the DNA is TGTGCCAGCAGCTCCTTAACTAGCGGGGGGGCCTTCTATGAGCAGTTCTTC.

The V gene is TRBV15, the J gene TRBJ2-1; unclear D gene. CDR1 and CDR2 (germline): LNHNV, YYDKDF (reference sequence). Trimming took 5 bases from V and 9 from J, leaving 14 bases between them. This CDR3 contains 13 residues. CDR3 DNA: TGTGCCACCAGCCGTATCCCGAGCCGTGAGCAGTTCTTC. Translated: CATSRIPSREQFF.

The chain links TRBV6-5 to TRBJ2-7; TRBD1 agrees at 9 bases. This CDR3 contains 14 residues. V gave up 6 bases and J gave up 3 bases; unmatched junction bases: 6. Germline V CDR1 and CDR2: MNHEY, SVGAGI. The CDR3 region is CASSYRGQGYEQYF. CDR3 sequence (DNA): TGTGCCAGCAGCTACCGGGGACAGGGCTACGAGCAGTACTTC.

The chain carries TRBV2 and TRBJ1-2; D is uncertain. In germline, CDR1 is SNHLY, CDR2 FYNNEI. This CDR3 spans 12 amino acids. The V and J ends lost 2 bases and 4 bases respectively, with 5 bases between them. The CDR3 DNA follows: TGTGCCAGCAGTGAACAGCTCTATGGCTACACCTTC. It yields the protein CASSEQLYGYTF.

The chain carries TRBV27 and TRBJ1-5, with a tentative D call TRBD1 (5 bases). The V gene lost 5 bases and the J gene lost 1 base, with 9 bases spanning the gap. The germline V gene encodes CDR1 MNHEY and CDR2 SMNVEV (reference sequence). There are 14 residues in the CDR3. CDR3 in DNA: TGTGCCAGCAGTCCGGGGGGGAGCAATCAGCCCCAGCATTTT. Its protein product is CASSPGGSNQPQHF.

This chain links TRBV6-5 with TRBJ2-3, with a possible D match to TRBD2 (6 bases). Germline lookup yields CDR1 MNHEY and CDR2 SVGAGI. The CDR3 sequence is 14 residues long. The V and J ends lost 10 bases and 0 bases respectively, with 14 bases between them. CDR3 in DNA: TGTGCCACCGGGCCCGGGACTAGCACAGATACGCAGTATTTT. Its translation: CATGPGTSTDTQYF.

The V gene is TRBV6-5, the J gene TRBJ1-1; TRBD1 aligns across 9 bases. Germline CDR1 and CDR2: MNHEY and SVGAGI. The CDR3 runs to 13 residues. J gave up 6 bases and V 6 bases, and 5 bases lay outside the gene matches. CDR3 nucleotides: TGTGCCAGCAGCCCCGACAGGGGGGCTGAAGCTTTCTTT. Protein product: CASSPDRGAEAFF.

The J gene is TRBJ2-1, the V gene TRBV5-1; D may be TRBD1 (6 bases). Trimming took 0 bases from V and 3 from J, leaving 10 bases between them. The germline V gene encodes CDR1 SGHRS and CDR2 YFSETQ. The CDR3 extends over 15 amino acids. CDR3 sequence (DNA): TGCGCCAGCAGCTTGGTACAGGGTGTCTACAATGAGCAGTTCTTC. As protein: CASSLVQGVYNEQFF. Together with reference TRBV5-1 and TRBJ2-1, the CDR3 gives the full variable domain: KAGVTQTPRYLIKTRGQQVTLSCSPISGHRSVSWYQQTPGQGLQFLFEYFSETQRNKGNFPGRFSGRQFSNSRSEMNVSTLELGDSALYLCASSLVQGVYNEQFFGPGTRLTVL.

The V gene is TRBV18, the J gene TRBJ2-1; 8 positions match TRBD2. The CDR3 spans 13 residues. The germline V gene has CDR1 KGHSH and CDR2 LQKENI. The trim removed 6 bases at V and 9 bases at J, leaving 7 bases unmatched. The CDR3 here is CASSGTSSGEQFF. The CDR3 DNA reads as TGTGCCAGCTCCGGGACTAGTTCGGGTGAGCAGTTCTTC. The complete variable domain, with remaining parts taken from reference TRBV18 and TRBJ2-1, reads NAGVMQNPRHLVRRRGQEARLRCSPMKGHSHVYWYRQLPEEGLKFMVYLQKENIIDESGMPKERFSAEFPKEGPSILRIQQVVRGDSAAYFCASSGTSSGEQFFGPGTRLTVL.

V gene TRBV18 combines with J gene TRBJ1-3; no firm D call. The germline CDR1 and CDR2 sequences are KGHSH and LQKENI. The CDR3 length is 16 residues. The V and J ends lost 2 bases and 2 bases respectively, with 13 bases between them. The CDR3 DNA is TGTGCCAGCTCACCATCCTATAGGGTAACTGGAAACACCATATATTTT. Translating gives CASSPSYRVTGNTIYF.

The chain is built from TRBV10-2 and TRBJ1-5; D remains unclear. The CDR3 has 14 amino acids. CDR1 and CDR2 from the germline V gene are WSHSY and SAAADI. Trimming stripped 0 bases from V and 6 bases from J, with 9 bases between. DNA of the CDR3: TGCGCCAGCAGTGAGTCTGATAGGGTTCAGCCCCAGCATTTT. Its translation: CASSESDRVQPQHF.

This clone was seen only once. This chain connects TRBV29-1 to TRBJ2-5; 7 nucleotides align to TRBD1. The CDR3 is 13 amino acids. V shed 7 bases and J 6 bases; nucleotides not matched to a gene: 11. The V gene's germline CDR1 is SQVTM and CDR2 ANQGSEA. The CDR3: CSADTGVGKTQYF. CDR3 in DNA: TGCAGCGCCGATACAGGGGTAGGGAAGACCCAGTACTTC.

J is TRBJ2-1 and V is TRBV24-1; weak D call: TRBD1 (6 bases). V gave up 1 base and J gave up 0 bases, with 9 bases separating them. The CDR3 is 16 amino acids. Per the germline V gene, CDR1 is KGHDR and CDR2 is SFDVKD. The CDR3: CATSDLRGSSYNEQFF. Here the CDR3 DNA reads TGTGCCACCAGTGATTTAAGGGGGAGCTCCTACAATGAGCAGTTCTTC.